This TCR beta chain was sequenced for a study of cytomegalovirus exposure and HLA in healthy donors (dated 2017 in TCRdb). Study-level background: According to an earlier analysis of 550 to 700 of the donors, 200 million or so T cells yielded over 90 million unique TCR beta sequences and 276 Gb of sequence data. A later genetic analysis used genome-wide SNP genotypes for about three fifths of the 666 donors, treating that subset as a discovery cohort. The study used immunosequencing to profile the T cell repertoires of more than 650 subjects and linked those repertoires to cytomegalovirus serostatus. To study patterns of TCR occurrence, a later analysis re-analyzed previously published TCR beta repertoires from 666 donors and added high-resolution HLA genotyping. Among 300 to 500 genotyped donors of the cohort, an average of approximately 220,000 unique TCR beta nucleotide sequences was sequenced per donor, of which about 18% were non-productive. In the later analysis, no new phenotypic data were used to find candidate immune exposures; instead, reliance was placed on TCR beta sequences and their occurrence across donors. The study aimed to test whether cataloging public T cell receptors could reveal signatures of past pathogen exposure. Alongside the repertoire data, information on donor age, sex, ethnicity and CMV serostatus was compiled. High-throughput TCR immunosequencing, statistical association of individual TCRs with disease status, and machine learning were combined to predict cytomegalovirus infection status. An earlier analysis of 500 to 750 of the donors applied high-throughput TCR beta sequencing to assess whether each TCR beta V gene segment acted as functional or pseudogenic. Several DR-DQ haplotypes were handled as single units for association and clustering because linkage in the cohort was strong. HLA typing covered class I and class II loci at four-digit resolution. The number of typed donors differed by locus: roughly 620-630 for A, B, C, DRB1 and DQB1; approximately 520 for DQA1; fewer than 610 for DPA1; and around 470 for DPB1. Of the roughly 400 genotyped donors, approximately 80% fell in the genetic ancestry cluster associated with self-reported Caucasian donors. All discovery cohort repertoires had been generated using a single sequencing platform. An early release covering approximately 600 HLA-typed donors comprised approximately 290 gigabases of sequencing data and some 79 million unique TCR sequences. A separate validation cohort of 100 to 150 different subjects was used in addition to the approximately 700-subject first cohort.

This clone was detected only a few times. Its antigen remains undetermined. Base qualities were left out, and no much larger clone turns up one base away. From its cysteine to its phenylalanine, the CDR3 spans 15 amino acids. Only CDR3 DNA is held: 45 bases, read in frame from base 1. Trimming takes 7 bases off V and 6 bases off J; junction bases not matched to a gene: 11. CDR1 is given as SGHAT and CDR2 as FQNNGV, both from the germline V gene. Findings and caveats that apply to the study as a whole: While some public TCRs were present in many individuals, most TCR sequences turned up only very rarely across donors. The authors suggested that the approach could potentially be generalized to other disease states and immunological phenotypes. The study listed 164 TCR beta chains as associated with cytomegalovirus. Because HLA typing was unavailable for some donors at each locus, only the typed subset was used in association tests. When HLA alleles, especially DR and DQ, strongly co-occurred, attributing TCR associations to individual alleles was difficult. In a later genetic analysis, a missense DCLRE1C variant was associated with V-gene and J-gene trimming of TCR beta chains, and the association was replicated in an independent cohort. Correlated functional status among segregating V segments might reflect linkage disequilibrium, but an unknown experimental factor could not be ruled out. The classifier was reported to diagnose cytomegalovirus status with high specificity and sensitivity in both the original cohort and the validation cohort. In an earlier analysis of more than 450 of the donors, most TCR beta V segments were observed in productive rearrangements about 87% or about 30% of the time, broadly matching IMGT annotations. In a later analysis, some 17,000 TCR beta sequences were associated with specific HLA alleles at a false discovery rate of 0.05. In a later analysis, HLA-associated TCR beta chains were found to be more clonally expanded and to have lower generation probabilities than equally common non-associated chains. Roughly uniform sequencing depth across donors was assumed in presence/absence analyses, although this assumption may not hold. This cohort had only TCR beta chains sequenced, and the lack of alpha or paired-chain data limited which features could be detected. A later analysis found that TCR association rates varied across HLA loci, with DRB1 alleles showing the most associated TCRs and HLA-C alleles the fewest. The only immune exposure information available for the cohort was CMV serostatus. Some IMGT-functional V segments, including TRBV6-2 and TRBV6-3, could not be told apart with the 87-base-pair reads, so those segments were excluded. The sequencing pipeline was judged likely to have produced a cluster of highly shared sequence variants as a technical artifact. Most CMV-associated TCR beta chains appeared to be HLA-restricted in a later analysis, and the HLA associations seemed to be driven largely by CMV exposure. A later genetic analysis reported fewer N-insertions in productive TCRs among donors in an Asian-associated ancestry cluster than the roughly 640-donor mean. The earlier analysis of 587 of the donors excluded 15 to 20 rarely observed V segments, including chromosome 9 orphons, because counts were too low. According to a later analysis, parvovirus B19, influenza, CMV and Epstein-Barr virus appeared linked to several top co-occurrence clusters. A few of the identified cytomegalovirus-associated TCR beta chains were confirmed in vitro to be specific for cytomegalovirus antigens. A further reported finding was that TCR beta sequences accurately predicted the HLA-A and HLA-B alleles for most subjects in the first cohort.

Libraries were made using the immunoSEQ multiplex PCR assay. The multiplex PCR relied on a mix of 60 forward primers for TCR Vbeta segments and 13 reverse primers for TCR Jbeta segments. Amplification of the CDR3 region of rearranged TCR beta genes was performed with a multiplex PCR assay on genomic DNA. The amplified TCR beta libraries were sequenced on the Illumina HiSeq System as 87-base-pair reads. Per the authors' processing: A later analysis counted some 74 million unique TCR beta chains across the 670 or so repertoires, and approximately 11 million of these chains were shared by at least two donors. Raw reads were error-corrected and collapsed into unique sequences with a nearest-neighbor algorithm that merged closely related sequences to remove PCR and sequencing errors. V, D and J gene segments were assigned by aligning CDR3 sequences to IMGT reference sequences. For a sequence to be retained, a match of at least six nucleotides to both a V gene segment and a J gene segment was required. A rearrangement was called productive if the CDR3 had no stop codons and remained in frame with V and J, and every other rearrangement was called non-productive. Following IMGT convention, CDR3 was defined as the stretch from the second conserved V-encoded cysteine up to the conserved J-encoded phenylalanine. In an earlier analysis of 550 to 650 of the donors, sequences lacking an unambiguous match to a single V gene segment were excluded. An earlier analysis of 587 of the donors classified V segments as functional when productive rearrangements were above 56.7% and as segregating when the standard deviation between donors was above 5%. A statistical classification framework was built to diagnose cytomegalovirus status from the catalog of TCR beta chain sequences. In a later analysis, V and J genes were assigned by comparing TCR nucleotide sequences against IMGT/GENE-DB human TR gene sequences. A later analysis assigned CDR3 sequences and most-parsimonious VDJ recombination scenarios with the TCRdist pipeline. A later analysis defined each TCR beta chain by its CDR3 amino acid sequence plus V-gene family, and excluded reads lacking a unique V-gene family. To address suspected cross-contamination and a sequencing artifact, a later analysis removed some 620 highly shared, low-generation-probability nucleotide sequences. A later analysis calculated a clonal expansion index for each public chain from normalized within-repertoire ranks of inferred template counts. Generation probabilities in a later analysis came from a VDJ recombination model fitted to out-of-frame rearrangements, and those results were checked against IGoR. In a later analysis, TCR-TCR, TCR-HLA and TCR-CMV co-occurrence was scored with hypergeometric tests, and a repertoire-size bias correction was applied to TCR pairs. In a later analysis, false discovery rates were estimated by permuting HLA or CMV assignments 20 times. In a later analysis, co-occurring TCRs were grouped using DBSCAN, with TCRdist sequence similarity added in when clustering inside HLA-allele-positive subsets. Repertoires with fewer than 30,000 or more than 120,000 public chains were left out of co-occurrence clustering, as were several repertoires with anomalous nucleotide sharing. TCRdb obtained this table from immuneACCESS and retained in-frame rearrangements with V and J assigned. These tables miss some clones; where compared with another copy, unresolved V genes account for less than half of the shortfall, and the remainder is unexplained. V and J calls and clone size follow that table, whereas D and trimming were derived from the DNA. The sample records tens of thousands of clones, around 77% of which are singletons. The leading ten clones occupy 2.5% to 3.5% of the sample.

The cohort comprised hundreds of healthy bone marrow donors. At the time of sampling, all cohort members were nominally healthy, though unrecorded immune exposures were likely present. The donor tested CMV seropositive, placing the donor among the roughly 270 seropositive members of the cohort. Every donor gave a peripheral blood sample, and the peripheral blood mononuclear cells from that sample were used for TCR beta sequencing. Genomic DNA extraction from the blood cell samples was performed with the Qiagen DNeasy Blood Extraction Kit. The V and J segments used are TRBV11-2 and TRBJ2-2; 7 of the junction bases match TRBD1. Sequencing was done on a sample of PBMCs. The receptor was derived from a woman aged 40 to 50 in good health and CMV-seropositive. The nucleotides are TGTGCCAGCATCACCGGACAGGCAAGGGCCGGGGAGCTGTTTTTT. This gives the protein CASITGQARAGELFF.